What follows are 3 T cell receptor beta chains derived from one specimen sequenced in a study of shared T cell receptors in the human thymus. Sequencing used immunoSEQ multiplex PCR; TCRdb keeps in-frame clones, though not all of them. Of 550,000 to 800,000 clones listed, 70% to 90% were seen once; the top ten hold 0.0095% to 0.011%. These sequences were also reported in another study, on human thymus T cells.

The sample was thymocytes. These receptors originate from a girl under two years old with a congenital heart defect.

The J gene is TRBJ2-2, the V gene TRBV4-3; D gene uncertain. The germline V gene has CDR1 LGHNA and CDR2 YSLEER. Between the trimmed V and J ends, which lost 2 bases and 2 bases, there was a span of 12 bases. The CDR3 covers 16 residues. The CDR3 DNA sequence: TGCGCCAGCAGCCAAATGCAGGATCTAAACACCGGGGAGCTGTTTTTT. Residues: CASSQMQDLNTGELFF.

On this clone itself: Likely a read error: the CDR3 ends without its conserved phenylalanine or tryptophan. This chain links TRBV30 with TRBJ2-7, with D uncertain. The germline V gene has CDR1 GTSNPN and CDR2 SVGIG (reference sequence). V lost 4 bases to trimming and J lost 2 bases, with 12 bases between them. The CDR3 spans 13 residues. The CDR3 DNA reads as TGTGCCTGGATGCGCGACACCGCCTACGAGCAGTACCTC. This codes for CAWMRDTAYEQYL.

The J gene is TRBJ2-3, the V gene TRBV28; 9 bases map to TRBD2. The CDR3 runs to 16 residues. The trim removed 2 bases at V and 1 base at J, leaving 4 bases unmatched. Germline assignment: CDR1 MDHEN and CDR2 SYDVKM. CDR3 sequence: CASSLVQRGGTDTQYF. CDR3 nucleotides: TGTGCCAGCAGTTTAGTCCAGCGGGGGGGCACAGATACGCAGTATTTT.